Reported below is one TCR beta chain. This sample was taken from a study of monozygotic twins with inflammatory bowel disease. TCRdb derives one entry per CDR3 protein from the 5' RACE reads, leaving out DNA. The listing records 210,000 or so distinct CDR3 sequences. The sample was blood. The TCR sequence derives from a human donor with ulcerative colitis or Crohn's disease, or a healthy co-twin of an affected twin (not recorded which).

The chain's CDR3 is CASSGTGTPGELFF. This chain uses TRBV25-1 with TRBJ2-2; the D call from TCRdb, TRBD1, cannot be confirmed without DNA. Per germline, CDR1 MGHDK and CDR2 SYGVNS. The CDR3 is made up of 14 amino acids.